The 3 T cell receptor beta chains below were found in one sample sequenced in a study of CD8+CD57+ T cells in acquired aplastic anemia. It was genomic DNA that served as the template for profiling TCR beta VDJ and CDR3. TCRdb ran MiXCR on the reads and lists one entry per CDR3 protein. The sample includes about 75,000 distinct CDR3 sequences, 60% to 75% of them seen just once. The sequenced patients had an expansion of CD8+CD57+ cells seen by flow cytometry. Sequenced input: sorted CD4+, CD8+, or CD8+CD57+ T cells (not recorded which) from PBMCs. Receptor source: a human donor with aplastic anemia.

The rearrangement links TRBV2 to TRBJ2-5; TRBD1 is a possible D gene (6 bases). This CDR3 comprises 12 residues. Trimming took off 3 bases at V and 4 bases at J, with 6 bases between the two ends. The germline V gene encodes CDR1 SNHLY and CDR2 FYNNEI. CDR3 bases: TGTGCCAGCAGTGAGGGGGCAGAGACCCAGTACTTC. Protein sequence: CASSEGAETQYF.

This clonotype has only a few counts. V usage is TRBV19 and J usage is TRBJ2-1; TRBD1 aligns across 8 bases. The CDR3 has 14 residues. The V gene end was trimmed by 4 bases and the J gene end by 5 bases; junction bases not matched to a gene: 4. Looked up from germline, CDR1 is LNHDA and CDR2 is SQIVND (reference sequence). The CDR3 protein is CASSTGTGNNEQFF. The DNA for the CDR3 is TGTGCCAGTAGTACCGGGACAGGAAACAATGAGCAGTTCTTC.

The chain links TRBV7-9 to TRBJ1-6; D ambiguous. Trimming removed 3 bases from V and 8 bases from J, with 5 bases in between. The CDR3 has 12 amino acids. Germline CDR1 and CDR2: SEHNR and FQNEAQ (reference sequence). DNA for the CDR3: TGTGCCAGCAGCTTTAACGATTCACCCCTCCACTTT. Amino acid sequence: CASSFNDSPLHF.